Sequencing of this T cell receptor gamma chain was carried out in a study of intestinal T cells in coeliac disease (dated by TCRdb to 2018 to 2020). A note on the overall study: Coeliac patients were found to be much younger than controls, with mean ages of roughly 15 versus 50 years recorded in the TRG cohort. In the TCR-delta (TRD) cohort, there were duodenal biopsies from approximately 10 coeliac disease patients and approximately 10 non-coeliac controls. A second, larger TCR-gamma (TRG) cohort included duodenal biopsies from approximately 33 coeliac disease patients and about 22 non-coeliac controls. What the authors observed across the whole study: In training, clustering based on TRD kmers put all 22 biopsies in the right class, and the reported leave-one-out accuracy was roughly 90%. FFPE-derived DNA was found to be relatively degraded, and loss of a proportion of TCR sequences in each sample was likely caused by this degradation. The coeliac group and the control group were significantly different in age, but an analysis split by age did not give significant classification. Repeated CDR3 amino acid sequences could not be distinguished from PCR duplicates in the analysis. Of around 54 biopsies, 51 (approximately 94%) were correctly classified by TRG clustering, which had a reported leave-one-out accuracy of around 90%.

For each case, genomic DNA was extracted from ten 5-um FFPE scrolls with the QIAamp DNA FFPE tissue kit. To test whether coeliac disease can be classified from the TCR repertoire, the study used fully anonymised formalin-fixed paraffin-embedded duodenal biopsies that were not needed for diagnosis. As encoded in the germline V gene, CDR1 is EGSNGY while CDR2 is YDSYNSKV. Its CDR3 holds 13 amino acids, cysteine through phenylalanine. The only DNA kept is the CDR3, 39 bases in frame from the first base. V is pruned by 0 bases and J by 7 bases, leaving 6 bases of the junction without a gene match. In its sample, this clone comes out as hyperexpanded (1% or more). Which antigen it targets is not known. The sample holds no much larger clone one base away, and base qualities are not on file. The sample holds other DNA sequences that translate to the same CDR3. Library generation was performed with multiplex PCR. Sequencing used an Ion Torrent PGM. The LymphoTrack kit, which has primers carrying Illumina adapters, was used to amplify TRG repertoires from roughly 220 ng of biopsy DNA. TRG amplicons were cleaned up with AMPure XP beads, measured on a 2100 Bioanalyzer, and combined in equimolar amounts. TRG libraries were sequenced on an Ion PGM instrument. Concerning the study's data processing: Using FastX, any read was removed if more than 10% of its nucleotides had quality scores below the third quartile calculated per patient. Reads were aligned with IMGT/HighV-QUEST to assign V, D and J genes, identify CDR3 regions and assess functionality. Sequences were converted to amino acids, and every sequence predicted to be non-functional was removed. CDR3s were split into kmers with and without positional annotation, PCA was performed on kmer frequencies, and samples were clustered using all 1023 combinations of PCs 1-10. Classification was validated by leave-one-out cross-validation, re-optimising parameters on the remaining samples each time. Shannon diversity was calculated using the vegan R package from repeated random subsamples equal to the lowest read count. TCRdb reanalyzed the public reads with the CATT caller, and identical DNA sequences were merged afterwards. The V and J calls here are based on TCRdb, not the publication. The sample table holds under 850 gamma-chain clones, of which roughly 50% were seen once. Of the sample, 20% to 30% is held by the ten largest clones.

This TCR was sampled from a human donor with celiac disease. Specimen: a duodenal biopsy. The chain is assembled from TRGV2 and TRGJ1 or TRGJ2. CDR3 loop: CATWDGRWYKKLF. The nucleotides read TGTGCCACCTGGGACGGGCGATGGTATAAGAAACTCTTT.